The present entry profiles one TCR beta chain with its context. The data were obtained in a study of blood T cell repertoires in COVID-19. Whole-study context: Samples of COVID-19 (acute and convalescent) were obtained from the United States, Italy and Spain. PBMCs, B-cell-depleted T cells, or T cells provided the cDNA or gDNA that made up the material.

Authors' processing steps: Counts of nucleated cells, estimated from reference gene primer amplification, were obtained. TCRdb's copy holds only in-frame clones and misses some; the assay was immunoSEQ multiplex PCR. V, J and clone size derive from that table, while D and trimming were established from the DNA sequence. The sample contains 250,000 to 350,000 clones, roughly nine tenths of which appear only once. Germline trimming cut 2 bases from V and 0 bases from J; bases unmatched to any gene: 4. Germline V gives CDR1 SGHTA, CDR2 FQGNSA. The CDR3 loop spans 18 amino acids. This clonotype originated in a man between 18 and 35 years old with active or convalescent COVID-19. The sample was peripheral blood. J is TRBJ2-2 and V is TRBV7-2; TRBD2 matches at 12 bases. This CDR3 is CASSLRLAGVANTGELFF. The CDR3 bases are TGTGCCAGCAGCTTAAGACTAGCGGGGGTCGCGAACACCGGGGAGCTGTTTTTT.